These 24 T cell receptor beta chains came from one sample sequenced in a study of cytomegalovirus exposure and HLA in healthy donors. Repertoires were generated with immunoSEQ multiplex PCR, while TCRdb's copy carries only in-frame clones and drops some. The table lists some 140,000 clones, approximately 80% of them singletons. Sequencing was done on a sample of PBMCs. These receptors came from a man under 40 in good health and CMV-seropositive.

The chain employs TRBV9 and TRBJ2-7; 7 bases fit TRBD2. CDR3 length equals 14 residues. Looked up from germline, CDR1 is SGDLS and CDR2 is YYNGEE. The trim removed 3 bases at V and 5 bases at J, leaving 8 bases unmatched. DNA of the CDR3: TGTGCCAGCAGCGGCCAAACTAGCGACCACGAGCAGTACTTC. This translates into CASSGQTSDHEQYF.

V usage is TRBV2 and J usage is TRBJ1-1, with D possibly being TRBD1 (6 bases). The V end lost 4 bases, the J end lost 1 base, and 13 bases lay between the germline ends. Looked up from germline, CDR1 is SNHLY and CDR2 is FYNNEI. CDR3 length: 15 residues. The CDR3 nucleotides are TGTGCCAGCAGTGGCCAAGACAGGAGGAACACTGAAGCTTTCTTT. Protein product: CASSGQDRRNTEAFF. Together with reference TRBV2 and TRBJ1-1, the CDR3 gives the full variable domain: EPEVTQTPSHQVTQMGQEVILRCVPISNHLYFYWYRQILGQKVEFLVSFYNNEISEKSEIFDDQFSVERPDGSNFTLKIRSTKLEDSAMYFCASSGQDRRNTEAFFGQGTRLTVV.

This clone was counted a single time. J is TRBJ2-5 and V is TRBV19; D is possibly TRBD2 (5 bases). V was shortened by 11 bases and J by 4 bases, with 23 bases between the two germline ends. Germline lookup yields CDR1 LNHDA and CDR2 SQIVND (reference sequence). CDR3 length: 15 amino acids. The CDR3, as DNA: TGTGCCTGGGGAGACTCAGCCCCCAATGGAGAGACCCAGTACTTC. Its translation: CAWGDSAPNGETQYF.

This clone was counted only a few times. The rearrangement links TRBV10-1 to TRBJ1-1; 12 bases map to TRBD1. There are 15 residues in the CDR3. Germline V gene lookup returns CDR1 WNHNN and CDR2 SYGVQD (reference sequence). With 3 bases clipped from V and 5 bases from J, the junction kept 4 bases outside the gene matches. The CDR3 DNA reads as TGCGCCAGCAGTGATCGGGACAGGGGGCTGACTGAAGCTTTCTTT. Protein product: CASSDRDRGLTEAFF.

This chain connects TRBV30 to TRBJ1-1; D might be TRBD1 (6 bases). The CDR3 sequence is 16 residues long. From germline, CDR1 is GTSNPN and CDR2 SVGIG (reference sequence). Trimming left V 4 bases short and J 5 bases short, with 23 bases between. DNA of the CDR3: TGTGCCTGGACCCCCCCGCCGGGGGGGCGCTGGACTGAAGCTTTCTTT. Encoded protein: CAWTPPPGGRWTEAFF. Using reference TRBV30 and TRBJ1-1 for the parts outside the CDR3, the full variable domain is SQTIHQWPATLVQPVGSPLSLECTVEGTSNPNLYWYRQAAGRGLQLLFYSVGIGQISSEVPQNLSASRPQDRQFILSSKKLLLSDSGFYLCAWTPPPGGRWTEAFFGQGTRLTVV.

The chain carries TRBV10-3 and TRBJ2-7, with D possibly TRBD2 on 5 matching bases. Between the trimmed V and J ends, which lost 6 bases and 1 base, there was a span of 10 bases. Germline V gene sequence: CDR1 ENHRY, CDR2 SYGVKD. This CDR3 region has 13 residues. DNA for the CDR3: TGTGCCATCAGCGAGGGCCAGTCCTACGAGCAGTACTTC. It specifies CAISEGQSYEQYF.

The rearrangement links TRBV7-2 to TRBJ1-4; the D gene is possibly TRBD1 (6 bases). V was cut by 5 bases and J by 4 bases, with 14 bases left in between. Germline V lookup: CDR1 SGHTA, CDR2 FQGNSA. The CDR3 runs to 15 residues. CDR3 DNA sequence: TGTGCCAGCAGCCCCGGGGGGCGGAATAATGAAAAACTGTTTTTT. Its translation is CASSPGGRNNEKLFF.

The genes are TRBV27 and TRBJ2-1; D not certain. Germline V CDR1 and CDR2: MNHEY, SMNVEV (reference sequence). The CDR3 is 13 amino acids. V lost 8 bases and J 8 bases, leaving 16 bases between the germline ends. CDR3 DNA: TGTGCCAGCGGCCAGGCGACCCGCGATGAGCAGTTCTTC. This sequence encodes CASGQATRDEQFF.

CDR3 sequence reads: CASSRAAEIRQFF. The CDR3 coding sequence is TGCGCCAGCAGTCGAGCCGCCGAAATTAGGCAGTTCTTC. The rearrangement joins TRBV5-1 to TRBJ2-1; D not resolved. The CDR3 sequence is 13 residues long. CDR1 is SGHRS, CDR2 YFSETQ, per germline. V gave up 5 bases and J gave up 12 bases, with 18 bases separating them. Complete variable domain (other parts from reference TRBV5-1 and TRBJ2-1): KAGVTQTPRYLIKTRGQQVTLSCSPISGHRSVSWYQQTPGQGLQFLFEYFSETQRNKGNFPGRFSGRQFSNSRSEMNVSTLELGDSALYLCASSRAAEIRQFFGPGTRLTVL.

The CDR3 nucleotides read TGCGCCAGCAGCTTACCGACTAGCGGGGCGAATGAGCAGTTCTTC. This gives the protein CASSLPTSGANEQFF. The chain is built from TRBV5-1 and TRBJ2-1, with TRBD2 identical over 11 bases. V was pared by 2 bases and J by 7 bases, with 5 bases of the junction left unmatched. CDR1 and CDR2 from the germline V gene are SGHRS and YFSETQ. CDR3 length equals 15 residues.

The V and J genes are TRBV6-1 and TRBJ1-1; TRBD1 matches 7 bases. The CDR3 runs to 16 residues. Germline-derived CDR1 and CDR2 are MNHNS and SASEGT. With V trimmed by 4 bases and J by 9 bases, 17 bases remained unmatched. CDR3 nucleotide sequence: TGTGCCAGCAGTGCGCTGATGAGGCAGGGGGTGTCTAAAGCTTTCTTT. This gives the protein CASSALMRQGVSKAFF.

CDR3 in amino acids: CASSLSGSQLNTEAFF. CDR3 nucleotides: TGTGCCAGCAGCTTAAGCGGGAGCCAATTGAACACTGAAGCTTTCTTT. This rearrangement joins TRBV7-9 to TRBJ1-1, with no clear D. The germline V and J ends were trimmed by 2 bases and 0 bases, with 13 bases remaining between them. This CDR3 contains 16 residues. CDR1 and CDR2 from the germline V gene are SEHNR and FQNEAQ (reference sequence).

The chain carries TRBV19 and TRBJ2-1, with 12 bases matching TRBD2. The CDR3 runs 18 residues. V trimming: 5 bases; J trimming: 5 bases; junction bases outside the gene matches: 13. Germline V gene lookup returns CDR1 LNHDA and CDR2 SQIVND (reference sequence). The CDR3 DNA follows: TGTGCCAGTAGTCACCCAAACTTTCTAGCGGGGGGGGACAATGAGCAGTTCTTC. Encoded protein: CASSHPNFLAGGDNEQFF. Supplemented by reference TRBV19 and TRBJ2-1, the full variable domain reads DGGITQSPKYLFRKEGQNVTLSCEQNLNHDAMYWYRQDPGQGLRLIYYSQIVNDFQKGDIAEGYSVSREKKESFPLTVTSAQKNPTAFYLCASSHPNFLAGGDNEQFFGPGTRLTVL.

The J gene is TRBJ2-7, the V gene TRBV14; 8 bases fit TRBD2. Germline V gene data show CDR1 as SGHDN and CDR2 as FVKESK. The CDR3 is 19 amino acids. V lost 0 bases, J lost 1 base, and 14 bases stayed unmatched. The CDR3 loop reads CASSQDQGISGEPSYEQYF. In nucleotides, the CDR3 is TGTGCCAGCAGCCAAGACCAAGGTATTAGCGGGGAACCATCCTACGAGCAGTACTTC. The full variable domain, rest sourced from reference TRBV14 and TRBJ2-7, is EAGVTQFPSHSVIEKGQTVTLRCDPISGHDNLYWYRRVMGKEIKFLLHFVKESKQDESGMPNNRFLAERTGGTYSTLKVQPAELEDSGVYFCASSQDQGISGEPSYEQYFGPGTRLTVT.

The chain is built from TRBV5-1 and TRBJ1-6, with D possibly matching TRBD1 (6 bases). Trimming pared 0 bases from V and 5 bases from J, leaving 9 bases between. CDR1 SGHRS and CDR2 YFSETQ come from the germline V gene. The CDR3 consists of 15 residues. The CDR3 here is CASSLGAGDNSPLHF. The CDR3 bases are TGCGCCAGCAGCTTGGGAGCAGGGGATAATTCACCCCTCCACTTT.

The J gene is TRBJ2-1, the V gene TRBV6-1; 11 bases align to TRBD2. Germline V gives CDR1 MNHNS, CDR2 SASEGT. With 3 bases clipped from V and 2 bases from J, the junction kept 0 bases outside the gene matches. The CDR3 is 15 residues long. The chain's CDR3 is CASSDSGRAYNEQFF. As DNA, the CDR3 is TGTGCCAGCAGTGATAGCGGGAGGGCCTACAATGAGCAGTTCTTC.

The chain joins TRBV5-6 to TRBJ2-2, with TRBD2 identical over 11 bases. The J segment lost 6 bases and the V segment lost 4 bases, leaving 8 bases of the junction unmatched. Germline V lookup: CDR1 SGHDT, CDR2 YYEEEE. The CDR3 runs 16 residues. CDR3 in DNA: TGTGCCAGCAGCGGAACTAGCGGGAGAGGAGCCGGGGAGCTGTTTTTT. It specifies CASSGTSGRGAGELFF.

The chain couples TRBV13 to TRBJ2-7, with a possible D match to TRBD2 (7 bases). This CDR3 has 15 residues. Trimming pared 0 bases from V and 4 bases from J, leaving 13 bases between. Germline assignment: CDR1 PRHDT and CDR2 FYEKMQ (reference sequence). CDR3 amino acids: CASSLGRGPSYEQYF. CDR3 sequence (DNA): TGTGCCAGCAGCTTAGGGCGGGGGCCCTCGTACGAGCAGTACTTC.

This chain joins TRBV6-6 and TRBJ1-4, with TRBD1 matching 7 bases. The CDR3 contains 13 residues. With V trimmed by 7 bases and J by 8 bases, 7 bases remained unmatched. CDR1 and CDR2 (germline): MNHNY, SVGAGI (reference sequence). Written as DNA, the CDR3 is TGTGCCAGCAAAGAGGGGGCCCGCGAAAAACTGTTTTTT. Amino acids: CASKEGAREKLFF.

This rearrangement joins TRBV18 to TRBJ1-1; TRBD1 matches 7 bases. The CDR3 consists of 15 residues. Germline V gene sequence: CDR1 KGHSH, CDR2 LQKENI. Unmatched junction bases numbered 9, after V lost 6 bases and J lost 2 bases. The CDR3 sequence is CASSAGTVGNTEAFF. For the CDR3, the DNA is TGTGCCAGCTCGGCAGGGACAGTAGGAAACACTGAAGCTTTCTTT.

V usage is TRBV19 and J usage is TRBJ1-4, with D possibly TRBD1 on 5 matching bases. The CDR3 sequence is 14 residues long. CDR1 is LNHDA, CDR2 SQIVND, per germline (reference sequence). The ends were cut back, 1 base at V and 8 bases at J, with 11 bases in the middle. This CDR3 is CASSIGQRGEKLFF. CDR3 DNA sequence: TGTGCCAGTAGTATAGGACAGAGAGGCGAAAAACTGTTTTTT.

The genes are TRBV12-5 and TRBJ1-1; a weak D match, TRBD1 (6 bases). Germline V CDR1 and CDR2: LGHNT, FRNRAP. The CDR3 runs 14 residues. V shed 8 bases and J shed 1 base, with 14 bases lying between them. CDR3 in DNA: TGTGCTAGTAGGCAGGGGATTGGGAACACTGAAGCTTTCTTT. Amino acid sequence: CASRQGIGNTEAFF.

CDR3 sequence (DNA): TGCAGCGTCCAACAGGGAAAGGGATACGAGCAGTACTTC. Residues: CSVQQGKGYEQYF. The rearrangement joins TRBV29-1 to TRBJ2-7; D possibly corresponds to TRBD1 (6 bases). Germline values: CDR1 SQVTM, CDR2 ANQGSEA. This CDR3 has 13 amino acids. The V gene lost 6 bases and the J gene lost 4 bases, with 16 bases spanning the gap.

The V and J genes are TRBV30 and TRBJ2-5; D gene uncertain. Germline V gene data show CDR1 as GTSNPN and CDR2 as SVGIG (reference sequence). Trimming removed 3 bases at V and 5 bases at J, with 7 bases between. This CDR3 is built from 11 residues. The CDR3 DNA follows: TGTGCCTGGAGACTGTTTGAGACCCAGTACTTC. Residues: CAWRLFETQYF.